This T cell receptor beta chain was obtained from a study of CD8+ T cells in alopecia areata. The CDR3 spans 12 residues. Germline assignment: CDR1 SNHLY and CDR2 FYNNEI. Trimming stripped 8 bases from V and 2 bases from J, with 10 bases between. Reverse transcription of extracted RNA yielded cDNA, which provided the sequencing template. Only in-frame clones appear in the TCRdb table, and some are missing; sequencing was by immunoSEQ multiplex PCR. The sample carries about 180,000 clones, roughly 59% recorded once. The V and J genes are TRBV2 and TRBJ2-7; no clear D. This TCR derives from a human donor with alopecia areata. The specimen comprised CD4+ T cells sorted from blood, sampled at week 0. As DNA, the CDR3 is TGTGCCAGCTTGGGCGGTACCTACGAGCAGTACTTC. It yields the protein CASLGGTYEQYF.